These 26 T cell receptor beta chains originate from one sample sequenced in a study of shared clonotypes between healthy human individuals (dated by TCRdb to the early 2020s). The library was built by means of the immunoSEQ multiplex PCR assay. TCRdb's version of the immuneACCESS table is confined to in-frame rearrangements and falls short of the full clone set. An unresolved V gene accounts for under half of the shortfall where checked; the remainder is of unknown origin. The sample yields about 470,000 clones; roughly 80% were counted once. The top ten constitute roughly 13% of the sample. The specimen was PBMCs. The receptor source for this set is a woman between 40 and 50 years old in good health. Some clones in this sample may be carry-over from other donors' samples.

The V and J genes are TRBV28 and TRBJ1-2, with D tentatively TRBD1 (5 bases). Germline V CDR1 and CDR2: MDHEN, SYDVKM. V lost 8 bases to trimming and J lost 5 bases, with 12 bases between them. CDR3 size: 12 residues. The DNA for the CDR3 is TGTGCCAGCGGGGGGAGAGAGTATGGCTACACCTTC. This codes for CASGGREYGYTF.

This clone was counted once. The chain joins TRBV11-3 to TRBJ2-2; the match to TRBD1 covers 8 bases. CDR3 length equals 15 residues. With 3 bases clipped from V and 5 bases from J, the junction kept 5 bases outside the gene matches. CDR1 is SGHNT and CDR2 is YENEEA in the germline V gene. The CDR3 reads CASSFDRGSTGELFF. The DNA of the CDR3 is TGTGCCAGCAGCTTTGACAGGGGAAGTACCGGGGAGCTGTTTTTT. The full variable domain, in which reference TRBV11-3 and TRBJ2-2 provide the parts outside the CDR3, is EAGVVQSPRYKIIEKKQPVAFWCNPISGHNTLYWYLQNLGQGPELLIRYENEEAVDDSQLPKDRFSAERLKGVDSTLKIQPAELGDSAVYLCASSFDRGSTGELFFGEGSRLTVL.

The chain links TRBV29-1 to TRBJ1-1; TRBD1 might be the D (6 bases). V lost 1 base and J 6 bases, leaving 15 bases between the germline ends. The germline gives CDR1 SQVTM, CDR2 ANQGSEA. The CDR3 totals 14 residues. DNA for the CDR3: TGCAGCGTTGAAGCGCTCGGGGGCACCGCTGAAGCTTTCTTT. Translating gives CSVEALGGTAEAFF.

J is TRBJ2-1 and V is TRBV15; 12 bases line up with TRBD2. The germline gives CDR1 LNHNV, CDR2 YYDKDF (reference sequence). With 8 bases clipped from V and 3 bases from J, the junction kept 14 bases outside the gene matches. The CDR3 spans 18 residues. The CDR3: CATGPGNLAGGNYNEQFF. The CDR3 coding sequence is TGTGCCACCGGGCCCGGGAACCTAGCGGGAGGGAACTACAATGAGCAGTTCTTC.

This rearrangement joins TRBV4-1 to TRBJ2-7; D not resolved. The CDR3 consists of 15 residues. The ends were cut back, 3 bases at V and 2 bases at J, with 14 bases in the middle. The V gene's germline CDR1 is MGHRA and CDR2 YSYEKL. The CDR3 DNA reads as TGCGCCAGCAGCCACGCCCCGGGTGGGGCCTACGAGCAGTACTTC. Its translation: CASSHAPGGAYEQYF.

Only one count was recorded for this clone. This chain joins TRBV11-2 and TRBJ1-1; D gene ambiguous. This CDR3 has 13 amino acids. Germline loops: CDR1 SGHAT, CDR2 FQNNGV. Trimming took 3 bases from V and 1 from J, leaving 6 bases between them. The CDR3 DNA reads TGTGCCAGCAGCTTCGGGAGGAACACTGAAGCTTTCTTT. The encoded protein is CASSFGRNTEAFF.

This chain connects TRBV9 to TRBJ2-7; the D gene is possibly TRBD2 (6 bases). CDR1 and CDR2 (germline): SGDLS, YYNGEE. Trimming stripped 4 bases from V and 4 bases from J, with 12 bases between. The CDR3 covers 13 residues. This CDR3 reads CASSPREFYEQYF. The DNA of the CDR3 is TGTGCCAGCAGCCCCCGGGAGTTTTACGAGCAGTACTTC.

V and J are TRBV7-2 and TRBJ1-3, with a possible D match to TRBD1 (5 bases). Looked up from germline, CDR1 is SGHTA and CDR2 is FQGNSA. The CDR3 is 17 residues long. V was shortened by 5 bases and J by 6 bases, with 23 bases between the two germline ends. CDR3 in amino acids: CASSLGGRGVGANTIYF. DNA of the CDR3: TGTGCCAGCAGCCTAGGCGGGAGAGGGGTAGGGGCAAACACCATATATTTT.

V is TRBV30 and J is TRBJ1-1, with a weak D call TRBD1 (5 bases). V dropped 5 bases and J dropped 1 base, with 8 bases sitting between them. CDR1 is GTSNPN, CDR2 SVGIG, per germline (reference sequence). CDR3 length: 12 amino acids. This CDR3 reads CAWDQGNTEAFF. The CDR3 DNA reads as TGTGCCTGGGACCAGGGGAACACTGAAGCTTTCTTT.

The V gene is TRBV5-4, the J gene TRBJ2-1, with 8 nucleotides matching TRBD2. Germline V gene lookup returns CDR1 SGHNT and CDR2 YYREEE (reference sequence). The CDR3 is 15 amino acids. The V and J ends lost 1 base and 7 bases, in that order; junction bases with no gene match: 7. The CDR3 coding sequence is TGTGCCAGCAGCTTGTGGGCTAGCGGGCTGAATGAGCAGTTCTTC. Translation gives CASSLWASGLNEQFF.

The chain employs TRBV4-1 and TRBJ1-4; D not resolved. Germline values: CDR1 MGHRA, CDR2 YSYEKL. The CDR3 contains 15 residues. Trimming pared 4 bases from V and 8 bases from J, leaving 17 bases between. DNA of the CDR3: TGCGCCAGCAGCCTCTTCGATGGGATGGGGGAAAAACTGTTTTTT. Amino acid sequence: CASSLFDGMGEKLFF.

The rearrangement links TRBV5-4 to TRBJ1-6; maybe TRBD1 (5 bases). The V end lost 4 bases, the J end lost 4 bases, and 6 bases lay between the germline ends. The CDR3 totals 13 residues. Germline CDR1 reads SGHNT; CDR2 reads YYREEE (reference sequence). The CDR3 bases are TGTGCCAGCAGCCCAGGGTATAATTCACCCCTCCACTTT. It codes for CASSPGYNSPLHF.

The CDR3 region is CASSQGPGSNQPQHF. As DNA, the CDR3 is TGTGCCAGCAGCCAGGGCCCGGGCAGCAATCAGCCCCAGCATTTT. The chain carries TRBV5-4 and TRBJ1-5, with D perhaps matching TRBD1 (5 bases). V lost 4 bases and J 1 base, leaving 12 bases between the germline ends. CDR3 length equals 15 residues. CDR1 is SGHNT, CDR2 YYREEE, per germline (reference sequence).

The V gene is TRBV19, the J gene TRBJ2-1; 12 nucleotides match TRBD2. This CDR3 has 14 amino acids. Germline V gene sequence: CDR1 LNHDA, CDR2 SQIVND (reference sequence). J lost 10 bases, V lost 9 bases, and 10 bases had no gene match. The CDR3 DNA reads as TGTGCCAGCCAAACTAGCGGGAGGACGGGGGAGCAGTTCTTC. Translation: CASQTSGRTGEQFF.

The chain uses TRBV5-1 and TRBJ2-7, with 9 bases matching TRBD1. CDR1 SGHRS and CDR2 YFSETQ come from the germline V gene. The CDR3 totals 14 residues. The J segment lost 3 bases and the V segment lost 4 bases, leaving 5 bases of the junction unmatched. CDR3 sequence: CASSRGQGRYEQYF. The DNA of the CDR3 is TGCGCCAGCAGCCGAGGACAGGGGCGCTACGAGCAGTACTTC.

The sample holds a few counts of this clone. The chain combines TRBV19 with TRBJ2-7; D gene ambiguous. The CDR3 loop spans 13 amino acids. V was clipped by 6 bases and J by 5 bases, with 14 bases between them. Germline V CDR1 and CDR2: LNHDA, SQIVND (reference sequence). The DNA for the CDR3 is TGTGCCAGTAGCCGAAGTAGGAACCACGAGCAGTACTTC. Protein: CASSRSRNHEQYF. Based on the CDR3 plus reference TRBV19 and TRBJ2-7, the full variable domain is DGGITQSPKYLFRKEGQNVTLSCEQNLNHDAMYWYRQDPGQGLRLIYYSQIVNDFQKGDIAEGYSVSREKKESFPLTVTSAQKNPTAFYLCASSRSRNHEQYFGPGTRLTVT.

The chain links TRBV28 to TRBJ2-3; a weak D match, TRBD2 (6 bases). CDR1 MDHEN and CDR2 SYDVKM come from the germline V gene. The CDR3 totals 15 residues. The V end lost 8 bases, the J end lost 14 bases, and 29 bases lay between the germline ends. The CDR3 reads CASAGGGNIRQQRYF. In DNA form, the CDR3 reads TGTGCCAGCGCCGGTGGCGGGAACATACGGCAGCAGCGGTATTTT.

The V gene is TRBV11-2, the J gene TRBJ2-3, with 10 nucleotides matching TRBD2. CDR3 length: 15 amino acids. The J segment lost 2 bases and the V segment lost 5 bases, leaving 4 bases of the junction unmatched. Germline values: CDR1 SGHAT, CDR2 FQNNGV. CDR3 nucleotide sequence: TGTGCCAGCAGCGGACTAGCGGTAAACACAGATACGCAGTATTTT. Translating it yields CASSGLAVNTDTQYF.

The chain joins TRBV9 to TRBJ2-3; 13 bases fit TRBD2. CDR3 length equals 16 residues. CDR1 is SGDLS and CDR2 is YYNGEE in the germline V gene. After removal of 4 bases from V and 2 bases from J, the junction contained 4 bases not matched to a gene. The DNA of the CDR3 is TGTGCCAGCAGCCCCGGACTAGCGGGGGACACAGATACGCAGTATTTT. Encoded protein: CASSPGLAGDTDTQYF.

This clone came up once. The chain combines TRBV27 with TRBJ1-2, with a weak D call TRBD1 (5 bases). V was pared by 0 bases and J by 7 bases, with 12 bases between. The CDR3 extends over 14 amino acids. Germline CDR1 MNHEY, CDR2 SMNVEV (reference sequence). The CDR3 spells CASSLSPGLGGYTF. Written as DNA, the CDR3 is TGTGCCAGCAGTTTATCACCAGGGTTAGGTGGCTACACCTTC.

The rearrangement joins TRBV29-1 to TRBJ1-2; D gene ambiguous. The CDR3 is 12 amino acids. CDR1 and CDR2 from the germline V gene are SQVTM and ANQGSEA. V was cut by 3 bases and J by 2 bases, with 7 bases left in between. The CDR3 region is CSVEDGNYGYTF. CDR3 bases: TGCAGCGTTGAGGACGGAAACTATGGCTACACCTTC.

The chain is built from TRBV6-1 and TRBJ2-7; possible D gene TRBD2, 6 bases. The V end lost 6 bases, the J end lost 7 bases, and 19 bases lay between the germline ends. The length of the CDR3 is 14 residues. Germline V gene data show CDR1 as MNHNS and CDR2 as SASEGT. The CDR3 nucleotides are TGTGCCAGCAGCCCACGACGGGACCGGGGGGAGCAGTACTTC. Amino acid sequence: CASSPRRDRGEQYF.

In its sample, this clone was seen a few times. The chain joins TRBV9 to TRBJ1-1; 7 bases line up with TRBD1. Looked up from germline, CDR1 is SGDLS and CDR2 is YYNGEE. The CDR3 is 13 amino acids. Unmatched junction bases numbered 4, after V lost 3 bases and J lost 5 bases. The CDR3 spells CASSDRQGTEAFF. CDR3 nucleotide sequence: TGTGCCAGCAGCGACCGACAGGGTACTGAAGCTTTCTTT.

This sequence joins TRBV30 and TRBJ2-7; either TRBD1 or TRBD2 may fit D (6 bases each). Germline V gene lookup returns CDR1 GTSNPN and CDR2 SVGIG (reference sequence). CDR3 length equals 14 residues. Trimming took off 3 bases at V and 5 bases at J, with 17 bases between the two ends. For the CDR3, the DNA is TGTGCCTGGAGCTCCAAGGGGGGCATCGACGAGCAGTACTTC. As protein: CAWSSKGGIDEQYF.

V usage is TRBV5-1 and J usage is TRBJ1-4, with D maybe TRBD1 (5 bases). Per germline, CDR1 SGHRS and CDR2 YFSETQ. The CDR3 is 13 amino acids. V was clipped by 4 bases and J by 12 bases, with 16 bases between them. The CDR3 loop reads CASSPGPREELFF. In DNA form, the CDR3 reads TGCGCCAGCAGCCCGGGACCCAGGGAGGAACTGTTTTTT.

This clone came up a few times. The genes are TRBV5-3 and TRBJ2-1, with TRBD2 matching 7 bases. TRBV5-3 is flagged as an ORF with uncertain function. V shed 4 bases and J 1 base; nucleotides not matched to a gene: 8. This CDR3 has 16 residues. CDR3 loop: CARSIGLGRSYNEQFF. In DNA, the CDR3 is TGTGCCAGAAGCATAGGACTAGGGAGGTCCTACAATGAGCAGTTCTTC.